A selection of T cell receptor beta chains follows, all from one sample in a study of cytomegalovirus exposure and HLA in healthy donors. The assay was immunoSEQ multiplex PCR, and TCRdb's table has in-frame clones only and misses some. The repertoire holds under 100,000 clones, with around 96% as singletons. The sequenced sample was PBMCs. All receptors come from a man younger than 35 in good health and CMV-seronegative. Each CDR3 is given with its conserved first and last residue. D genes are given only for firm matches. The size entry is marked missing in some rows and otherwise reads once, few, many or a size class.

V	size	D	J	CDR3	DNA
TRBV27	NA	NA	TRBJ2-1	CASSPPPGNEQFF	TGTGCCAGCAGTCCCCCCCCCGGCAATGAGCAGTTCTTC
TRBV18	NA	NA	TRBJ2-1	CASSSFPSISNEQFF	TGTGCCAGCTCATCTTTCCCTAGCATCAGTAATGAGCAGTTCTTC
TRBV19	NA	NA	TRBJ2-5	CASSMIGEGQETQYF	TGTGCCAGTAGTATGATAGGGGAAGGGCAAGAGACCCAGTACTTC
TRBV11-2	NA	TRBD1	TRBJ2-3	CASSWDRNTDTQYF	TGTGCCAGCAGTTGGGACAGAAACACAGATACGCAGTATTTT
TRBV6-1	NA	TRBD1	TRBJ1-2	CASSDQSGQGYGYTF	TGTGCCAGCAGTGATCAATCGGGACAGGGATATGGCTACACCTTC
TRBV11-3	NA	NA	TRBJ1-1	CASSSTRDTEAFF	TGTGCCAGCAGCTCCACCAGGGACACTGAAGCTTTCTTT
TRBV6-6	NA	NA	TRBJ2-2	CASRKNQGRLFF	TGTGCCAGCAGGAAAAACCAGGGAAGGCTGTTTTTT
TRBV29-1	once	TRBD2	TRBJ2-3	CSVERSGRGTDTQYF	TGCAGCGTTGAAAGGAGCGGGAGGGGCACAGATACGCAGTATTTT
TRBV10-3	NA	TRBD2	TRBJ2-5	CAISPRLASETQYF	TGTGCCATCAGTCCGAGACTAGCCTCAGAGACCCAGTACTTC
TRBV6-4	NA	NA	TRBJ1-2	CASSDNGYGYTF	TGTGCCAGCAGTGACAACGGCTATGGCTACACCTTC
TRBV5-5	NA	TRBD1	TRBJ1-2	CASSRVSDRGKHGYTF	TGTGCCAGCAGCCGCGTGTCTGACAGGGGCAAACATGGCTACACCTTC